Shown below are 6 T cell receptor beta chains from a single sample sequenced in a study of T-cell reconstitution after alpha-beta-depleted transplantation in children. Researchers prepared the TCRbeta library using unique molecular identifiers, the study reports. TCRdb processed the PCR reads anew with MiXCR; each CDR3 protein has one entry. Of hundreds of thousands of distinct CDR3 sequences in the sample, about 12% were seen once. The specimen was PBMCs, collected before TCRalphabeta/CD19-depleted stem cell transplant. Receptors originate from a girl aged 2-10 years with congenital amegakaryocytic thrombocytopenia, due to receive a stem cell transplant.

This clonotype has ten or more counts. This chain uses TRBV20-1 with TRBJ2-7; D is uncertain. Trimming removed 6 bases from V and 5 bases from J, with 8 bases in between. CDR1 DFQATT and CDR2 SNEGSKA come from the germline V gene (reference sequence). The CDR3 consists of 10 residues. The CDR3 DNA is TGCAGTGCCAGTTTCGACGAGCAGTACTTC. This translates into CSASFDEQYF.

This clonotype was counted at least ten times. CDR3 DNA: TGCGCCAGCAGCTTGGGGCGGGGGATCTCCTACAATGAGCAGTTCTTC. This translates into CASSLGRGISYNEQFF. This chain uses TRBV5-1 with TRBJ2-1; 7 nucleotides match TRBD2. Trimming cost V 0 bases and J 0 bases; bases outside gene matches: 3. CDR1 is SGHRS and CDR2 is YFSETQ in the germline V gene. The CDR3 spans 16 residues.

The chain links TRBV20-1 to TRBJ1-5; D possibly corresponds to TRBD1 (5 bases). The V end lost 0 bases, the J end lost 4 bases, and 13 bases lay between the germline ends. The CDR3 sequence is 15 residues long. Germline V lookup: CDR1 DFQATT, CDR2 SNEGSKA (reference sequence). The CDR3 coding sequence is TGCAGTGCTAGAGATATTTGGGGGGGGAATCAGCCCCAGCATTTT. It encodes CSARDIWGGNQPQHF.

This chain uses TRBV5-1 with TRBJ2-2; weak D call: TRBD1 (5 bases). Germline lookup yields CDR1 SGHRS and CDR2 YFSETQ. The CDR3 has 16 amino acids. V lost 1 base and J 6 bases, leaving 16 bases between the germline ends. The CDR3 nucleotides are TGCGCCAGCAGCTTGATTGGGCCAGGGAAAGCCGGGGAGCTGTTTTTT. Its protein product is CASSLIGPGKAGELFF.

This clonotype was observed a few times. In DNA form, the CDR3 reads TGCAGCGCAACGACCGGGGAAAAACTGTTTTTT. Translating it yields CSATTGEKLFF. V is TRBV29-1 and J is TRBJ1-4, with D unresolved. The CDR3 has 11 residues. CDR1 SQVTM and CDR2 ANQGSEA come from the germline V gene. Trimming took 7 bases from V and 8 from J, leaving 11 bases between them.

In this sample, this clonotype turned up many times. J is TRBJ2-1 and V is TRBV6-5, with D possibly matching TRBD2 (5 bases). The CDR3 has 17 amino acids. V was cut by 3 bases and J by 1 base, with 16 bases left in between. Germline V gene sequence: CDR1 MNHEY, CDR2 SVGAGI. The CDR3, as DNA: TGTGCCAGCAGTTATGGAGTGGGGAGTCGGTCCTACAATGAGCAGTTCTTC. Translation: CASSYGVGSRSYNEQFF.